The present T cell receptor beta chain was sequenced within a study of graft-versus-host responses after intestinal transplantation. This clone was seen once. Its target is not known. Here immunoSEQ multiplex PCR was the method, and the copy in TCRdb shows in-frame clones only, minus some. The data show about 120,000 clones, 90% seen once. The sample was unstimulated CD4+ T cells sorted from spleen or lymph node cells, taken before intestinal transplant. The TCR sequence derives from a human donor who received an intestinal transplant.

The CDR3 here is CASSLTGWYEQYF. In nucleotides, the CDR3 is TGCGCCAGCAGCTTGACAGGGTGGTACGAGCAGTACTTC. This chain links TRBV5-1 with TRBJ2-7; D perhaps matches TRBD1 (6 bases). Germline assignment: CDR1 SGHRS and CDR2 YFSETQ. The CDR3 totals 13 residues. V was trimmed by 1 base and J by 4 bases, leaving 9 bases between them.